This T cell receptor (beta chain) comes out of a study of T cells expressing NK-cell markers. The length of the CDR3 is 16 residues. The germline V gene encodes CDR1 SGHTA and CDR2 FQGNSA. Using the 5' RACE reads, TCRdb records one entry per CDR3 protein without DNA. Its table lists some 500,000 distinct CDR3 sequences. Material: blood T cells: a sorted CD56 or NKG2C T cell subset, CD4+ or CD8+ T cells, or bulk PBMC T cells (not recorded which). This receptor was obtained from a woman aged 45-65 years in good health. The chain is built from TRBV7-2 and TRBJ2-3; absent DNA, TCRdb's TRBD1 call cannot be checked. The chain's CDR3 is CASSNRGWGDTDTQYF.